This T cell receptor (beta chain) comes out of a study of blood T cell repertoires in COVID-19. Study-wide context: The origin of the acute and convalescent COVID-19 samples was the United States, Italy and Spain. Sample material is recorded as cDNA or gDNA derived from T cells, B-cell-depleted T cells, or PBMCs.

Unmatched junction bases numbered 11, after V lost 5 bases and J lost 1 base. CDR1 is MNHEY, CDR2 SMNVEV, per germline (reference sequence). The CDR3 is 19 amino acids. As handled by the study authors: Reference gene primer amplification in the assay estimated nucleated cell counts. Repertoires were generated with immunoSEQ multiplex PCR, while TCRdb's copy carries only in-frame clones and drops some. From that table come the V and J calls and clone size; the DNA was used to work out D and trimming. The sample lists tens of thousands of clones; about four fifths were seen once. The sequencing input was peripheral blood. This TCR came from a man between 45 and 60 years old with active or convalescent COVID-19. V and J are TRBV27 and TRBJ2-5; 15 positions agree with TRBD2. CDR3: CASSSSTGLAGGPQETQYF. The CDR3 DNA reads as TGTGCCAGCAGTAGTTCCACCGGACTAGCGGGGGGGCCCCAAGAGACCCAGTACTTC.